One T cell receptor beta chain is described in this entry. Each subset's genomic DNA was split evenly across several immunoSEQ plates. Original processing notes: ImmunoSEQ sequences covered only the junction and lacked quality scores; filtering therefore differed. The protocol was immunoSEQ multiplex PCR, while the TCRdb copy is restricted to in-frame clones and leaves out a portion. From that table come the V and J calls and clone size; the DNA was used to work out D and trimming. The data contain 90,000 to 150,000 clones, around 65% of them singletons. The sample belongs to a study of shared clonotypes between healthy human individuals. The CDR3 has 16 residues. The germline V gene has CDR1 SGHRS and CDR2 YFSETQ. Trimming left V 0 bases short and J 0 bases short, with 13 bases between.

Sequenced input: memory CD8+ T cells sorted from blood. Subset here: CD45RO+ cells pooled with CCR7-negative TemRA cells. This receptor was identified in a woman in her 30s in good health. This sequence joins TRBV5-1 and TRBJ2-7; D is perhaps TRBD2 (6 bases). CDR3 residues: CASSLAVRAGSYEQYF. CDR3 DNA sequence: TGCGCCAGCAGCTTGGCGGTTAGAGCGGGCTCCTACGAGCAGTACTTC.